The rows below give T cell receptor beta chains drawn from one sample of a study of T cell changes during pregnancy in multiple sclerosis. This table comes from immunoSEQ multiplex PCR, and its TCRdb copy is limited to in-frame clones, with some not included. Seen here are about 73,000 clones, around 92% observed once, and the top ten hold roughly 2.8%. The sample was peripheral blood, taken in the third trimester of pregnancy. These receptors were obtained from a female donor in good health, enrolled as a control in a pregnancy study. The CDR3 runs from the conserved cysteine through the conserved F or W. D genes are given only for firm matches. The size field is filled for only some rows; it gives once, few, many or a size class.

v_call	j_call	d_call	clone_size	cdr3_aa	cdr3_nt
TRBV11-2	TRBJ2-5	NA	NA	CASSFDRLQETQYF	TGTGCCAGCAGCTTCGACAGGCTCCAAGAGACCCAGTACTTC
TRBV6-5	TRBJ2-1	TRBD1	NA	CASSLSTGTYNEQFF	TGTGCCAGCAGCTTATCGACAGGGACCTACAATGAGCAGTTCTTC
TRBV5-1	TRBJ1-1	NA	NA	CASNWAGANTEAFF	TGCGCCAGCAACTGGGCAGGGGCCAACACTGAAGCTTTCTTT
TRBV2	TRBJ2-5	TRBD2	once	CASSTTSAPWAQYF	TGTGCCAGCAGCACGACTAGCGCCCCGTGGGCCCAGTACTTC
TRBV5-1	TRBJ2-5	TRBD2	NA	CASSLITSGGGETQYF	TGCGCCAGCAGCTTGATTACTAGCGGGGGAGGGGAGACCCAGTACTTC